The 18 T cell receptor beta chains given below trace back to one sample, sequenced in a study of T cells in Graves' hyperthyroidism and ophthalmopathy. TCR beta CDR3 region amplification was performed from RNA transcripts. The TCR CDR3 was amplified in a first-round RT-PCR using the HTBI primer set. In TCRdb, the multiplex PCR reads were re-called with MiXCR into one record per CDR3 protein. Here the sample spans around 660,000 distinct CDR3 sequences, roughly 45% being singletons. Input material: peripheral blood or thyroid tissue (not recorded which). Every receptor here comes from an adult man with Graves' disease, either hyperthyroidism or ophthalmopathy (not recorded which).

This chain uses TRBV2 with TRBJ1-5, with TRBD1 matching over 9 bases. The germline gives CDR1 SNHLY, CDR2 FYNNEI. V dropped 6 bases and J dropped 10; count of bases not matched to a gene: 10. The CDR3 is made up of 14 amino acids. The CDR3 DNA sequence: TGTGCCAGCAGCGCACAGGGGGCCTATTCACCCCAGCATTTT. Residues: CASSAQGAYSPQHF.

In its sample, this clonotype was seen many times. This chain connects TRBV10-2 to TRBJ2-7, with D maybe TRBD2 (6 bases). Germline-derived CDR1 and CDR2 are WSHSY and SAAADI. Trimming shortened V by 7 bases and J by 3 bases, and 13 bases separated the two germline ends. This CDR3 contains 13 residues. The CDR3 DNA sequence: TGCGCCAGCAAACTAGCCCCTAACTACGAGCAGTACTTC. Its translation is CASKLAPNYEQYF.

The chain uses TRBV29-1 and TRBJ2-7; D is undetermined. Germline V gene lookup returns CDR1 SQVTM and CDR2 ANQGSEA. The CDR3 is made up of 12 amino acids. V was pared by 7 bases and J by 3 bases, with 13 bases between. The CDR3 DNA sequence: TGCAGCGCCCTGAGGACGGGCTACGAGCAGTACTTC. This gives the protein CSALRTGYEQYF.

Turning to this clonotype: At one boundary the junction diverges from the germline segment, which might be a read error. The J gene is TRBJ2-5, the V gene TRBV10-3; 10 nucleotides agree with TRBD2. This CDR3 comprises 10 residues. Germline-derived CDR1 and CDR2 are ENHRY and SYGVKD. The CDR3 here is CAISDLAGDF. CDR3 DNA: TGTGCCATCAGTGACCTAGCGGGAGACTTC.

The V gene is TRBV7-2, the J gene TRBJ1-4; 7 bases line up with TRBD1. V was pared by 7 bases and J by 3 bases, with 5 bases of the junction left unmatched. The CDR3 has 14 residues. Germline V gene lookup returns CDR1 SGHTA and CDR2 FQGNSA. The DNA of the CDR3 is TGTGCCAGCAACCACAGGGGAGCTAATGAAAAACTGTTTTTT. This gives the protein CASNHRGANEKLFF.

Comment on this clonotype: One base away lies a much larger clone, so this may be a sequencing read error. V usage is TRBV10-3 and J usage is TRBJ1-1, with 7 bases matching TRBD1. Germline CDR1 is ENHRY and CDR2 is SYGVKD. CDR3 length: 15 amino acids. The CDR3 here is CASSETDRLNTEAFF. The CDR3 DNA follows: TGTGCCAGCAGTGAAACGGACAGGCTGAACACTGAAGCTTTCTTT.

The gene calls are TRBV29-1 and TRBJ2-2; possibly TRBD2 for D (5 bases). The CDR3 is 13 amino acids. CDR1 and CDR2 from the germline V gene are SQVTM and ANQGSEA. The germline V and J ends were trimmed by 8 bases and 4 bases, with 14 bases remaining between them. The CDR3 sequence: CSILLVRTGELFF. The CDR3 region has the DNA TGCAGCATCCTACTAGTTCGCACCGGGGAGCTGTTTTTT.

This clonotype occurred many times. This chain uses TRBV2 with TRBJ1-6; unclear D gene. V shed 4 bases and J shed 7 bases, with 14 bases lying between them. Per germline, CDR1 SNHLY and CDR2 FYNNEI. The CDR3 is made up of 15 amino acids. The CDR3 loop reads CASSGGQAMNSPLHF. CDR3 bases: TGTGCCAGCAGTGGAGGGCAGGCGATGAATTCACCCCTCCACTTT.

This clonotype has at least ten counts. The chain carries TRBV7-3 and TRBJ1-6; D uncertain. The CDR3 spans 15 residues. V was cut by 1 base and J by 12 bases, with 16 bases left in between. Germline CDR1 SGHTA, CDR2 FQGTGA. CDR3 residues: CASSLMRRRRRPLHF. The CDR3, as DNA: TGTGCCAGCAGCTTAATGCGCAGGAGACGGAGACCCCTCCACTTT.

Concerning this clonotype: This may come from a read error, since a much larger clone is one base off. The rearrangement links TRBV7-9 to TRBJ2-7, with D perhaps matching TRBD1 or TRBD2 (5 bases each). This CDR3 is 13 amino acids long. Germline CDR1 SEHNR, CDR2 FQNEAQ (reference sequence). DNA for the CDR3: TGCGCCAGCAGCATCCGGGGCGCCTACGAGCAGTACTTC. This gives the protein CASSIRGAYEQYF.

The count of this clonotype is one. At one end, the junction sequence differs from germline, possibly due to a read error. The chain carries TRBV10-2 and TRBJ1-6, with TRBD1 matching over 7 bases. Germline V lookup: CDR1 WSHSY, CDR2 SAAADI. CDR3 length: 16 residues. Here the CDR3 reads CAIKGGTDSDNSPLHF. Written as DNA, the CDR3 is TGCGCCATCAAGGGAGGGACAGACTCCGATAATTCACCCCTCCACTTT.

Comments on this clonotype: The junction shows a germline mismatch at one end, possibly a read error. This chain connects TRBV20-1 to TRBJ1-4; 8 bases line up with TRBD1. The CDR3 sequence is 13 residues long. CDR1 and CDR2 from the germline V gene are DFQATT and SNEGSKA (reference sequence). CDR3 coding DNA: TGCAGTGCCCCACAGGGGGGGGGAGAAAAACTGTCTTTT. It yields the protein CSAPQGGGEKLSF.

This clonotype occurred many times. This CDR3 is CASSPRTGANVLTF. CDR3 bases: TGTGCCAGCAGTCCACGGACTGGGGCCAACGTCCTGACTTTC. The rearrangement uses TRBV2 and TRBJ2-6; D is undetermined. The ends were cut back, 5 bases at V and 2 bases at J, with 7 bases in the middle. The CDR3 is 14 residues long. The germline CDR1 and CDR2 sequences are SNHLY and FYNNEI.

The chain combines TRBV15 with TRBJ2-6; TRBD1 might be the D (6 bases). The CDR3 totals 14 residues. Germline V gene sequence: CDR1 LNHNV, CDR2 YYDKDF (reference sequence). Trimming took off 4 bases at V and 4 bases at J, with 8 bases between the two ends. This CDR3 reads CATSIGTGANVLTF. CDR3 DNA sequence: TGTGCCACCAGCATCGGGACAGGGGCCAACGTCCTGACTTTC.

This clonotype was observed at least ten times. V usage is TRBV24-1 and J usage is TRBJ1-5; D gene uncertain. The CDR3 totals 14 residues. V was clipped by 1 base and J by 1 base, with 4 bases between them. The germline V gene encodes CDR1 KGHDR and CDR2 SFDVKD. The CDR3 sequence: CATSDFGSNQPQHF. The CDR3, as DNA: TGTGCCACCAGTGATTTTGGGAGCAATCAGCCCCAGCATTTT.

V usage is TRBV5-1 and J usage is TRBJ2-5; 10 positions agree with TRBD2. Per the germline V gene, CDR1 is SGHRS and CDR2 is YFSETQ. The junction had 6 bases not matched to a gene; V was cut back by 1 base and J by 0 bases. CDR3 size: 17 residues. The CDR3 coding sequence is TGCGCCAGCAGCTTGAAGCGGGGGGGGAACCACCAAGAGACCCAGTACTTC. This translates into CASSLKRGGNHQETQYF.

The chain joins TRBV9 to TRBJ1-2; 7 bases map to TRBD1. The CDR3 has 14 residues. The germline gives CDR1 SGDLS, CDR2 YYNGEE. The J segment lost 7 bases and the V segment lost 9 bases, leaving 15 bases of the junction unmatched. The CDR3 protein is CATSDPYRGRGYTF. The CDR3 region has the DNA TGTGCCACCAGTGATCCCTACAGGGGCCGTGGCTACACCTTC.

As for this clonotype: The conserved final phenylalanine or tryptophan is absent from the CDR3, which likely points to a read error. V usage is TRBV29-1 and J usage is TRBJ1-1; D may be TRBD1 (6 bases). The V and J ends lost 3 bases and 5 bases respectively, with 13 bases between them. The CDR3 has 13 amino acids. Germline V gene data show CDR1 as SQVTM and CDR2 as ANQGSEA. The CDR3 DNA reads as TGCAGCGTTGAGGTGGGGGGGCCTACTGAAGCTTTCCTT. As protein: CSVEVGGPTEAFL.